These T cell receptor beta chains were read from a single sample in a study of blood T cell repertoires in COVID-19. Assay: immunoSEQ multiplex PCR; the TCRdb copy retains only in-frame clones and omits some. The sample has roughly 200,000 clones; roughly three quarters are singletons. The sequenced sample consisted of peripheral blood. The receptors were gathered from an elderly woman with COVID-19, enrolled during active disease. Each CDR3 is given with its conserved first and last residue. The order of the fields is V gene, CDR3 length, D gene, J gene, clone size, CDR3 DNA, CDR3 protein. A D gene is named only where the DNA matches it firmly. Clone size appears in some rows only: once, few, many, or a class for an expanded clone.

TRBV5-5	15	TRBD1	TRBJ2-2	.	TGTGCCAGCAGCCTCGGGACAGGGGCGATCGGGGAGCTGTTTTTT	CASSLGTGAIGELFF
TRBV5-1	13	.	TRBJ1-5	once	TGCGCCAGCAGCTCCCCGGGAAAGGACCCCCAGCATTTT	CASSSPGKDPQHF
TRBV4-1	14	.	TRBJ2-1	.	TGCGCCAGCAGCCAAGTTGGGGCGGGGGCTAAGCAGTTCTTC	CASSQVGAGAKQFF
TRBV11-3	17	TRBD1	TRBJ2-3	.	TGTGCCAGCAGCCCCCATAGTGGGACAGGGGGAACAGATACGCAGTATTTT	CASSPHSGTGGTDTQYF
TRBV27	13	.	TRBJ1-1	.	TGTGCCAGCAGTTTTAGAATGAACACTGAAGCTTTCTTT	CASSFRMNTEAFF
TRBV7-9	14	.	TRBJ1-6	few	TGTGCCAGCAGCCGGGGACAACCCGATTCACCCCTCCACTTT	CASSRGQPDSPLHF
TRBV2	14	TRBD2	TRBJ2-7	.	TGTGCCAGCATTAAGACGACTAGCGGAGACGAGCAGTACTTC	CASIKTTSGDEQYF
TRBV6-5	15	TRBD1	TRBJ2-3	once	TGTGCCAGCAGCCCGGGACAGGGAGGGACAGATACGCAGTATTTT	CASSPGQGGTDTQYF
TRBV5-6	15	TRBD1	TRBJ2-5	.	TGTGCCAGCAGCTTGGGGACAGGGATTTTTGAGACCCAGTACTTC	CASSLGTGIFETQYF
TRBV2	14	TRBD2	TRBJ2-1	.	TGTGCCAGCGGGGGACTAGGGTCTCTCAATGAGCAGTTCTTC	CASGGLGSLNEQFF
TRBV19	12	.	TRBJ1-5	.	TGTGCCAGTAGTTCACGGAATCAGCCCCAGCATTTT	CASSSRNQPQHF
TRBV28	18	TRBD1	TRBJ2-1	.	TGTGCCAGCAGTTCCCTAGCTTACAGGGGAGACGGCTACAATGAGCAGTTCTTC	CASSSLAYRGDGYNEQFF
TRBV6-1	16	TRBD1	TRBJ1-2	.	TGTGCCAGCAGTGAAAGGGCAGGGGGTACCAACTATGGCTACACCTTC	CASSERAGGTNYGYTF
TRBV7-9	16	TRBD2	TRBJ2-1	.	TGTGCCAGCAGCTTAGCTAGTAGCGGGGGGTACAATGAGCAGTTCTTC	CASSLASSGGYNEQFF
TRBV6-5	15	.	TRBJ1-4	.	TGTGCCAGCAGTCCCGCGGGTGGGGATAATGAAAAACTGTTTTTT	CASSPAGGDNEKLFF
TRBV6-6	15	.	TRBJ2-1	.	TGTGCCAGCAGTTACCCGGGAAGCTCCTACAATGAGCAGTTCTTC	CASSYPGSSYNEQFF
TRBV30	14	.	TRBJ2-6	.	TGTGCCTCGGCGGTCGACTCTGGGGCCAACGTCCTGACTTTC	CASAVDSGANVLTF
TRBV28	12	.	TRBJ2-7	.	TGTGCCAGCAGAATACAGGGAGACGAGCAGTACTTC	CASRIQGDEQYF
TRBV28	16	TRBD2	TRBJ2-3	.	TGTGCCAGCAGTGTACGCGCGGGAGAGGACACAGATACGCAGTATTTT	CASSVRAGEDTDTQYF
TRBV7-2	15	.	TRBJ2-5	.	TGTGCCAGCAGCTTAGTCGGGACAAAACAAGAGACCCAGTACTTC	CASSLVGTKQETQYF
TRBV27	15	.	TRBJ1-6	.	TGTGCCAGCACCTCCAAGGGGAAACATTATTCACCCCTCCACTTT	CASTSKGKHYSPLHF
TRBV5-5	15	TRBD2	TRBJ2-1	.	TGTGCCAGCAGCTTGTCAGGGACTAGACCAAATGAGCAGTTCTTC	CASSLSGTRPNEQFF
TRBV4-3	17	TRBD2	TRBJ2-1	.	TGCGCCAGCAGCCAAGATGGACCGGGACTAGGGAACAATGAGCAGTTCTTC	CASSQDGPGLGNNEQFF
TRBV19	15	.	TRBJ2-3	.	TGTGCCAGTAGTTCGATAGTAGAAAGAGTAGATACGCAGTATTTT	CASSSIVERVDTQYF
TRBV5-1	15	TRBD2	TRBJ2-3	.	TGCGCCAGCAGCCCGGGGGGGGCTAGCACAGATACGCAGTATTTT	CASSPGGASTDTQYF
TRBV11-3	15	.	TRBJ2-1	few	TGTGCCAGCAGCTCCCGGACAGACTCCTACAATGAGCAGTTCTTC	CASSSRTDSYNEQFF
TRBV27	15	.	TRBJ1-5	.	TGTGCCACCGCGAGGGCAGCCTATAGCAATCAGCCCCAGCATTTT	CATARAAYSNQPQHF
TRBV4-2	16	.	TRBJ2-3	.	TGTGCCAGCAGCCAAGATGGGGGGGCGATCACAGATACGCAGTATTTT	CASSQDGGAITDTQYF
TRBV7-6	15	.	TRBJ1-5	.	TGTGCCAGCAGCTTAGACACAGGGCTCCGGGACCCCCAGCATTTT	CASSLDTGLRDPQHF
TRBV20-1	13	.	TRBJ2-1	.	TGCAGTGCTAGTGGCAGTTCCTACAATGAGCAGTTCTTC	CSASGSSYNEQFF